Below are 22 T cell receptor beta chains sequenced from a single sample in a study of beta chain features in type 1 diabetes. These TCRs are of unknown antigen specificity. What was sequenced were expressed TCRB transcripts, since all of the isolated RNA had been reverse transcribed. TCRdb keeps only in-frame clones here, not all; method: immunoSEQ multiplex PCR. The sample contains 550,000 to 850,000 clones, roughly 12% of which appear only once. Study-level points and caveats: Patients with Type 1 diabetes showed moderately but significantly shorter TCRB CDR3s in all four CD4+ subsets.

Sequencing used naive CD4+ T cells from blood. The origin of the receptors is a man between 18 and 29 years old with type 1 diabetes.

This clone was counted only a few times. The V and J genes are TRBV5-6 and TRBJ2-7, with TRBD1 matching 9 bases. The CDR3 extends over 15 amino acids. Germline V lookup: CDR1 SGHDT, CDR2 YYEEEE. The junction had 7 bases not matched to a gene; V was cut back by 0 bases and J by 6 bases. CDR3 amino acids: CASSLAGTGSSEQYF. CDR3 sequence (DNA): TGTGCCAGCAGCTTGGCCGGGACAGGGAGCAGCGAGCAGTACTTC. The entire variable domain, with the rest obtained from reference TRBV5-6 and TRBJ2-7, is as follows: DAGVTQSPTHLIKTRGQQVTLRCSPKSGHDTVSWYQQALGQGPQFIFQYYEEEERQRGNFPDRFSGHQFPNYSSELNVNALLLGDSALYLCASSLAGTGSSEQYFGPGTRLTVT.

The chain couples TRBV30 to TRBJ2-7; D is perhaps TRBD1 (6 bases). Germline assignment: CDR1 GTSNPN and CDR2 SVGIG (reference sequence). V was shortened by 6 bases and J by 3 bases, with 15 bases between the two germline ends. The CDR3 has 13 residues. The CDR3 region has the DNA TGTGCCTGTTCTCCAGGGGTAGGCTACGAGCAGTACTTC. This encodes CACSPGVGYEQYF.

Only a few counts were recorded for this clone. The V and J genes are TRBV28 and TRBJ1-1; 10 bases fit TRBD1. Germline CDR1 is MDHEN and CDR2 is SYDVKM. The CDR3 is 13 residues long. V dropped 6 bases and J dropped 5; count of bases not matched to a gene: 3. The CDR3 loop reads CASRGQGWTEAFF. In nucleotides, the CDR3 is TGTGCCAGCAGGGGACAGGGGTGGACTGAAGCTTTCTTT. The full variable domain, its missing parts supplied by reference TRBV28 and TRBJ1-1, is DVKVTQSSRYLVKRTGEKVFLECVQDMDHENMFWYRQDPGLGLRLIYFSYDVKMKEKGDIPEGYSVSREKKERFSLILESASTNQTSMYLCASRGQGWTEAFFGQGTRLTVV.

The DNA of the CDR3 is TGTGCCTCGGTGGCGGCAGAGCATGAGCAGTTCTTC. This gives the protein CASVAAEHEQFF. J is TRBJ2-1 and V is TRBV18; D uncertain. The germline V gene has CDR1 KGHSH and CDR2 LQKENI. Deletions cut 11 bases from V and 8 bases from J, with 16 bases between. The CDR3 runs to 12 residues.

The chain carries TRBV25-1 and TRBJ1-2, with D possibly TRBD1 on 5 matching bases. CDR1 MGHDK and CDR2 SYGVNS come from the germline V gene. V was shortened by 0 bases and J by 3 bases, with 11 bases between the two germline ends. This CDR3 contains 15 residues. The CDR3, as DNA: TGTGCCAGCAGTGAATACGGGGGTGGAGACTATGGCTACACCTTC. Its protein is CASSEYGGGDYGYTF.

V usage is TRBV10-3 and J usage is TRBJ1-5, with 10 bases identical to TRBD1. V lost 6 bases and J lost 7; bases outside the gene matches: 6. Germline loops: CDR1 ENHRY, CDR2 SYGVKD. This CDR3 comprises 14 residues. The CDR3 spells CAISPGTGEQPQHF. The CDR3 DNA reads as TGTGCCATCAGCCCAGGGACAGGGGAACAGCCCCAGCATTTT.

This chain links TRBV25-1 with TRBJ1-2; TRBD1 agrees at 11 bases. Germline V CDR1 and CDR2: MGHDK, SYGVNS. With V trimmed by 3 bases and J by 8 bases, 5 bases remained unmatched. This CDR3 is built from 14 residues. CDR3 loop: CASSEGQGVGGYTF. CDR3 coding DNA: TGTGCCAGCAGTGAGGGACAGGGGGTAGGAGGCTACACCTTC.

This chain connects TRBV6-6 to TRBJ1-1; D may be TRBD1 (6 bases). V was trimmed by 5 bases and J by 6 bases, leaving 16 bases between them. The germline gives CDR1 MNHNY, CDR2 SVGAGI (reference sequence). The CDR3 length is 14 residues. The DNA for the CDR3 is TGTGCCAGCAGTGCACAGGGAGTTATGTCTGAAGCTTTCTTT. It encodes CASSAQGVMSEAFF.

V gene TRBV9 combines with J gene TRBJ2-2; TRBD1 or TRBD2 may be the D gene (5 bases each). The length of the CDR3 is 17 residues. Trimming stripped 0 bases from V and 3 bases from J, with 15 bases between. Germline-derived CDR1 and CDR2 are SGDLS and YYNGEE. As DNA, the CDR3 is TGTGCCAGCAGCGTAGAACTTTCTCCGGGACACACCGGGGAGCTGTTTTTT. It specifies CASSVELSPGHTGELFF.

The V gene is TRBV6-5, the J gene TRBJ1-2; D unresolved. The CDR3 covers 13 residues. CDR1 and CDR2 from the germline V gene are MNHEY and SVGAGI. V was pared by 2 bases and J by 8 bases, with 12 bases between. The CDR3 sequence is CASSYRQPSGYTF. The DNA of the CDR3 is TGTGCCAGCAGTTACCGGCAGCCCTCGGGCTACACCTTC.

This chain uses TRBV6-5 with TRBJ2-7, with 7 positions matching TRBD2. CDR3 size: 12 residues. V lost 8 bases and J lost 2; bases outside the gene matches: 3. The germline V gene has CDR1 MNHEY and CDR2 SVGAGI. CDR3 region: CASGDYPYEQYF. The CDR3 nucleotides read TGTGCCAGCGGGGACTATCCCTACGAGCAGTACTTC.

The chain has TRBV7-2 and TRBJ1-5; D is possibly TRBD1 (5 bases). V was trimmed by 5 bases and J by 6 bases, leaving 20 bases between them. The germline V gene has CDR1 SGHTA and CDR2 FQGNSA. This CDR3 comprises 16 residues. This CDR3 is CASSPSSPGNGQPQHF. The CDR3, as DNA: TGTGCCAGCAGCCCCTCATCCCCAGGGAACGGTCAGCCCCAGCATTTT.

The chain recombines TRBV11-2 with TRBJ2-5; 8 positions match TRBD1. V was clipped by 1 base and J by 5 bases; unmatched bases: 6. The CDR3 loop spans 15 amino acids. Germline V gene data show CDR1 as SGHAT and CDR2 as FQNNGV. CDR3 amino acids: CASSLGAGGMETQYF. CDR3 in DNA: TGTGCCAGCAGCTTAGGGGCAGGGGGCATGGAGACCCAGTACTTC.

This chain joins TRBV5-1 and TRBJ2-1; 7 nucleotides match TRBD1. This CDR3 has 18 amino acids. Germline trimming cut 0 bases from V and 2 bases from J; bases unmatched to any gene: 11. CDR1 and CDR2 from the germline V gene are SGHRS and YFSETQ. This CDR3 reads CASSLVGTASDTYNEQFF. The CDR3 bases are TGCGCCAGCAGCTTGGTGGGGACAGCCTCCGACACCTACAATGAGCAGTTCTTC.

The J gene is TRBJ1-3, the V gene TRBV2, with TRBD1 as a possible D gene (5 bases). CDR1 and CDR2 (germline): SNHLY, FYNNEI. V was trimmed by 2 bases and J by 8 bases, leaving 13 bases between them. CDR3 length equals 14 residues. CDR3 residues: CASSEQGLLDTIYF. CDR3 DNA sequence: TGTGCCAGCAGTGAACAGGGACTTCTTGACACCATATATTTT.

The chain employs TRBV11-2 and TRBJ1-1; possible D gene TRBD1, 5 bases. Trimming took off 5 bases at V and 3 bases at J, with 22 bases between the two ends. This CDR3 has 17 amino acids. The germline V gene has CDR1 SGHAT and CDR2 FQNNGV. The CDR3 reads CASSPLEHPGGDTEAFF. In DNA, the CDR3 is TGTGCCAGCAGCCCCTTAGAACATCCGGGAGGGGACACTGAAGCTTTCTTT. The whole variable domain, remainder taken from reference TRBV11-2 and TRBJ1-1, is EAGVAQSPRYKIIEKRQSVAFWCNPISGHATLYWYQQILGQGPKLLIQFQNNGVVDDSQLPKDRFSAERLKGVDSTLKIQPAKLEDSAVYLCASSPLEHPGGDTEAFFGQGTRLTVV.

As regards this clone: The junction departs from the called germline gene at one end, perhaps through a read error. The sample has other DNA sequences that encode this CDR3 too. The chain is built from TRBV30 and TRBJ2-3, with 9 bases fitting TRBD1. This CDR3 is 13 amino acids long. Germline lookup yields CDR1 GTSNPN and CDR2 SVGIG (reference sequence). The CDR3 DNA sequence: TGTGCCGCGACCGGGACAGGGTCAGATACACAGTATTTT. Translated, it gives CAATGTGSDTQYF.

The V call is TRBV28, the J call TRBJ2-3, with D possibly matching TRBD2 (5 bases). The V end was cut by 7 bases, the J end by 0 bases, with 17 bases between. The germline V gene encodes CDR1 MDHEN and CDR2 SYDVKM. The CDR3 spans 16 residues. CDR3 region: CASTPEGIASTDTQYF. CDR3 sequence (DNA): TGTGCCAGCACCCCAGAGGGCATAGCCAGCACAGATACGCAGTATTTT.

The chain links TRBV7-2 to TRBJ2-1; D might be TRBD2 (6 bases). The V end lost 4 bases, the J end lost 10 bases, and 20 bases lay between the germline ends. This CDR3 spans 15 amino acids. Germline CDR1 reads SGHTA; CDR2 reads FQGNSA. The CDR3: CASSSPQTSAGEQFF. DNA of the CDR3: TGTGCCAGCAGCTCGCCCCAGACCTCGGCGGGGGAGCAGTTCTTC.

The chain has TRBV20-1 and TRBJ2-1, with D uncertain. The CDR3 covers 10 residues. The V end lost 3 bases, the J end lost 7 bases, and 4 bases lay between the germline ends. Germline loops: CDR1 DFQATT, CDR2 SNEGSKA (reference sequence). The CDR3 DNA sequence: TGCAGTGCTAGTAGGAATGAGCAGTTCTTC. Translated: CSASRNEQFF.

Only a few counts were recorded for this clone. The chain carries TRBV4-2 and TRBJ1-2; D not certain. The germline gives CDR1 LGHNA, CDR2 YNFKEQ. The length of the CDR3 is 14 residues. V lost 1 base and J lost 6, with 12 bases in between. The CDR3 DNA reads as TGTGCCAGCAGCCAAGCCAGCATTCTTCATGGCTACACCTTC. It codes for CASSQASILHGYTF.

This rearrangement joins TRBV27 to TRBJ2-5; D may be TRBD1 or TRBD2 (6 bases each). Looked up from germline, CDR1 is MNHEY and CDR2 is SMNVEV (reference sequence). This CDR3 is 14 amino acids long. V lost 6 bases, J lost 6 bases, and 17 bases lay in between. CDR3 bases: TGTGCCAGCAGGGCAGGGGAGGTGTTAAAGACCCAGTACTTC. Its translation is CASRAGEVLKTQYF.